This T cell receptor beta chain comes out of a study of shared clonotypes between healthy human individuals. Background on the study: Each donor contributed plates that comprised three CD4 naive, three CD4 memory, two CD8 naive and one CD8 memory.

Genomic DNA (from each subset) was split evenly across several immunoSEQ plates. An approximately 200 ng quantity of DNA, tens of thousands of T cell genomes, went into the sorted-subset replicate PCRs. Source study methods: ImmunoSEQ junction-only sequences lacked quality scores, so their filtering differed. Profiling relied on immunoSEQ multiplex PCR, and the TCRdb table lists in-frame clones only, not all of them. V and J calls plus clone size are reproduced from that table; the DNA served to infer D and trimming. This sample yields about 1.1 million clones, of which approximately 80% are seen a single time; roughly 0.83% belongs to the top ten. This clone appeared a few times. The germline V gene has CDR1 SGHTA and CDR2 FQGNSA. V shed 2 bases and J 3 bases; nucleotides not matched to a gene: 5. This CDR3 is built from 16 residues.

The sequence was collected from a man aged 18-30 years in good health. Some clones in this sample may be carry-over from other donors' samples. The V gene is TRBV7-2, the J gene TRBJ2-3, with 10 bases lining up with TRBD2. Sequencing input: memory CD4+ T cells from PBMCs. Noted subset: CD45RA-negative fraction. CDR3 amino acids: CASSLRASGSTDTQYF. The CDR3 DNA reads TGTGCCAGCAGCTTAAGGGCTAGCGGGAGTACAGATACGCAGTATTTT.